The clone carrying this TCR beta chain occurred once. Clones were read by immunoSEQ multiplex PCR, and TCRdb kept only the in-frame ones, dropping some. This table holds over 75,000 clones, around 87% found once. These data originate in a study of T cell responses to AZD1222 COVID-19 vaccine. The germline V gene encodes CDR1 SGHRS and CDR2 YFSETQ. The CDR3 runs 15 residues. After removal of 4 bases from V and 6 bases from J, the junction contained 10 bases not matched to a gene. The material was peripheral blood, obtained 28 days after the second AZD1222 dose. V gene TRBV5-1 combines with J gene TRBJ1-2; 9 bases line up with TRBD1. This clonotype was sampled from an adult who received the AZD1222 COVID-19 vaccine. The CDR3 DNA reads as TGCGCCAGCAGCCCGGAAACAGGGGGCTCACATGGCTACACCTTC. It encodes CASSPETGGSHGYTF.